This T cell receptor beta chain originates from a study of blood T cell repertoires in COVID-19. Study summary: From the United States, Italy and Spain came samples of acute and convalescent COVID-19. PBMCs, B-cell-depleted T cells, or T cells provided the cDNA or gDNA that made up the material.

Original handling: Reference gene primer amplification gave nucleated cell count estimates. Assay: immunoSEQ multiplex PCR; the TCRdb copy retains only in-frame clones and omits some. That table gives V, J and clone size, and the DNA gave D and trimming. Of approximately 74,000 clones listed, 84% are singletons. The sample comprised peripheral blood. The source is a man aged 65 to 79 with acute or convalescent COVID-19.

The CDR3 DNA is TGTGCCAGCAGCGTAGCTACCGGGAACACCGGGGAGCTGTTTTTT. Translated, it gives CASSVATGNTGELFF. This chain links TRBV9 with TRBJ2-2; unclear D gene. Germline V gene sequence: CDR1 SGDLS, CDR2 YYNGEE. The CDR3 contains 15 residues. V dropped 0 bases and J dropped 1 base, with 7 bases sitting between them.